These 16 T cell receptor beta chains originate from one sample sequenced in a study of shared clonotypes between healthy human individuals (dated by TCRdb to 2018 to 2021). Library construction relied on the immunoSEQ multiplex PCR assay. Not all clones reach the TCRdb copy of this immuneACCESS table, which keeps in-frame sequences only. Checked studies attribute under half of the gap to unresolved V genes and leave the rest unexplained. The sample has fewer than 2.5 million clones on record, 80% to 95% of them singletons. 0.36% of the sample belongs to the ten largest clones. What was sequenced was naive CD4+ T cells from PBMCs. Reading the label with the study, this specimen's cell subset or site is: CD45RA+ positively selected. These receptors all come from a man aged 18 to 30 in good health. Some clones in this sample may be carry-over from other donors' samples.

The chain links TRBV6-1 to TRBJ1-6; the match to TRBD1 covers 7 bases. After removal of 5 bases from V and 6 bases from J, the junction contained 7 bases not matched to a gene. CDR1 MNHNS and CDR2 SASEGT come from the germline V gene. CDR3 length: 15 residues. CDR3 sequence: CASSSVDRLNSPLHF. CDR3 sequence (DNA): TGTGCCAGCAGTTCCGTGGACAGGCTTAATTCACCCCTCCACTTT.

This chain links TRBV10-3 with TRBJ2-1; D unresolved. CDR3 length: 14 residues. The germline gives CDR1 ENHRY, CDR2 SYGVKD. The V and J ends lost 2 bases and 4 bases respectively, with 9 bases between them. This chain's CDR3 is CAISEQQDYNEQFF. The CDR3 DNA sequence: TGTGCCATCAGTGAGCAGCAGGATTACAATGAGCAGTTCTTC.

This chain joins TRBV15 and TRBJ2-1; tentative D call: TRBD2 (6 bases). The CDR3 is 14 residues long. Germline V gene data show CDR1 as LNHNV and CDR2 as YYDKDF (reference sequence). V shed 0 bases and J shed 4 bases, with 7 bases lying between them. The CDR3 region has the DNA TGTGCCACCAGCAGAGAAGGGACTTACAATGAGCAGTTCTTC. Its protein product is CATSREGTYNEQFF.

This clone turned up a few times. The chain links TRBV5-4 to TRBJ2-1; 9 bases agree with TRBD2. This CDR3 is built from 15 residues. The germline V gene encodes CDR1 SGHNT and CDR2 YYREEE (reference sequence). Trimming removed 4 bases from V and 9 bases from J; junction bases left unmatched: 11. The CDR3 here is CASSPGTSRDLEQFF. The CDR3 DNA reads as TGTGCCAGCAGCCCCGGGACTAGCAGAGATCTTGAGCAGTTCTTC.

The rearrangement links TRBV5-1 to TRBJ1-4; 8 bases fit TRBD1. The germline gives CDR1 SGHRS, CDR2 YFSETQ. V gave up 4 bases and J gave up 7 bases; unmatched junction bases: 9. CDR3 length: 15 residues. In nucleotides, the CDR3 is TGCGCCAGCAGCCCGGACAGGGTAGAGGGTGAAAAACTGTTTTTT. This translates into CASSPDRVEGEKLFF.

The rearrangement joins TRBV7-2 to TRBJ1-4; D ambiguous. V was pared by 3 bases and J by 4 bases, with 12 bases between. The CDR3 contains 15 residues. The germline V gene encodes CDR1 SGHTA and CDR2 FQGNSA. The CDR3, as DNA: TGTGCCAGCAGCTTCCAAGGGAGCGGTAATGAAAAACTGTTTTTT. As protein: CASSFQGSGNEKLFF. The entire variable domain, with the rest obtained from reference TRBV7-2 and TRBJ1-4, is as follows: GAGVSQSPSNKVTEKGKDVELRCDPISGHTALYWYRQSLGQGLEFLIYFQGNSAPDKSGLPSDRFSAERTGGSVSTLTIQRTQQEDSAVYLCASSFQGSGNEKLFFGSGTQLSVL.

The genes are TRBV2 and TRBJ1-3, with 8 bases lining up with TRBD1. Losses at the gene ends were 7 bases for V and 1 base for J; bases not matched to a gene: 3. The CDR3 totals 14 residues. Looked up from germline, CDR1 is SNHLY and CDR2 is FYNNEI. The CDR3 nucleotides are TGTGCCAGCAACACAGGGGGGTCTGGAAACACCATATATTTT. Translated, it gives CASNTGGSGNTIYF. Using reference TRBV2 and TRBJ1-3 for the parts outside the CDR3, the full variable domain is EPEVTQTPSHQVTQMGQEVILRCVPISNHLYFYWYRQILGQKVEFLVSFYNNEISEKSEIFDDQFSVERPDGSNFTLKIRSTKLEDSAMYFCASNTGGSGNTIYFGEGSWLTVV.

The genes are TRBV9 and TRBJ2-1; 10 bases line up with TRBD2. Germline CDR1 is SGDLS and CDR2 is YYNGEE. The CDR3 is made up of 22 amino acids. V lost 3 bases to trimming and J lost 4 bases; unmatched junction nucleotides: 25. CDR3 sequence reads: CASSARTSGGTNSKLLYNEQFF. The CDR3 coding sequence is TGTGCCAGCAGCGCTCGGACTAGCGGAGGCACGAACTCCAAGCTACTTTACAATGAGCAGTTCTTC.

CDR3 amino acids: CASSLEAGARDYEQFF. Here the CDR3 DNA reads TGTGCCAGCAGCTTGGAAGCAGGGGCAAGAGATTATGAGCAGTTCTTC. The rearrangement links TRBV5-5 to TRBJ2-1; perhaps TRBD1 as D (6 bases). The V gene lost 0 bases and the J gene lost 8 bases, with 18 bases spanning the gap. The CDR3 loop spans 16 amino acids. Germline V gene data show CDR1 as SGHKS and CDR2 as YYEKEE (reference sequence).

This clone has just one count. The CDR3 spells CASSLVRGREYNEQFF. CDR3 DNA: TGTGCCAGCAGCTTAGTACGAGGGAGGGAGTACAATGAGCAGTTCTTC. This chain joins TRBV7-9 and TRBJ2-1, with 7 positions matching TRBD2. The V gene's germline CDR1 is SEHNR and CDR2 FQNEAQ (reference sequence). Trimming at V came to 1 base and at J to 4 bases, leaving 7 bases not matched to a gene. The length of the CDR3 is 16 residues. Supplemented by reference TRBV7-9 and TRBJ2-1, the full variable domain reads DTGVSQNPRHKITKRGQNVTFRCDPISEHNRLYWYRQTLGQGPEFLTYFQNEAQLEKSRLLSDRFSAERPKGSFSTLEIQRTEQGDSAMYLCASSLVRGREYNEQFFGPGTRLTVL.

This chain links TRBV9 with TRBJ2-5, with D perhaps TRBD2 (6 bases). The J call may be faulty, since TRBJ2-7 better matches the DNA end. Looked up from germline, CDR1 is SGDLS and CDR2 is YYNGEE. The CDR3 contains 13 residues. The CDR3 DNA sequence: TGTGCCAGCAGCGCCAGCGGGCTCTACGAGCAGTACTTC. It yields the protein CASSASGLYEQYF.

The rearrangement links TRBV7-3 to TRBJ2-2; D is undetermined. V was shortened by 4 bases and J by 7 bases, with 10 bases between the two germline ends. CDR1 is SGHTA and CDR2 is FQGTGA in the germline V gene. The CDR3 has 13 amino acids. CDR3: CASSSSWVGELFF. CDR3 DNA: TGTGCCAGCAGCTCCTCTTGGGTCGGGGAGCTGTTTTTT.

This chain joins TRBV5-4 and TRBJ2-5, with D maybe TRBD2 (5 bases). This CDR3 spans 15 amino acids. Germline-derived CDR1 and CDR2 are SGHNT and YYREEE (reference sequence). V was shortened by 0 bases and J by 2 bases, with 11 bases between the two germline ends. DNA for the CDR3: TGTGCCAGCAGCTTGGTAGGGAGCCTACAAGAGACCCAGTACTTC. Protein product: CASSLVGSLQETQYF.

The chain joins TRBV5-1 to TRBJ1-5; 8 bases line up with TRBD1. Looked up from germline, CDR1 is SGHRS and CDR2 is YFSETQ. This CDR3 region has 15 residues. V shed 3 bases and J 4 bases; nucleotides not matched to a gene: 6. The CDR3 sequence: CASSSWGDRNQPQHF. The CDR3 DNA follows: TGCGCCAGCAGCTCCTGGGGGGACAGGAATCAGCCCCAGCATTTT.

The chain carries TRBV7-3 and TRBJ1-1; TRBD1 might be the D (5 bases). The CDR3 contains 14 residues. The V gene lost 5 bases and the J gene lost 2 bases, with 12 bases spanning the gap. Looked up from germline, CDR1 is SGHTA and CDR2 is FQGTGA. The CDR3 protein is CASSLGHANTEAFF. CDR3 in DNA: TGTGCCAGCAGCCTTGGACACGCCAACACTGAAGCTTTCTTT.

CDR3 loop: CASSYDGTGTRSYTF. The CDR3 DNA reads as TGTGCCAGCAGTTACGACGGGACAGGGACGCGGAGCTACACCTTC. The chain recombines TRBV6-5 with TRBJ1-2; TRBD1 matches at 9 bases. This CDR3 spans 15 amino acids. Germline V gene sequence: CDR1 MNHEY, CDR2 SVGAGI. V dropped 2 bases and J dropped 9; count of bases not matched to a gene: 10.